The entry that follows covers one T cell receptor beta chain sequence. The target antigen is unknown. The sample originates from a study of blood T cells in healthy people across ages. The study's findings and limits: Across the age range, TCR beta diversity per million T cells fell in a roughly linear way.

Germline CDR1 reads GTSNPN; CDR2 reads SVGIG (reference sequence). The CDR3 contains 16 residues. V was trimmed by 1 base and J by 8 bases, leaving 18 bases between them. The authors ran a second PCR of roughly 6 to 12 cycles using a sample-barcoded 5' primer and a J-beta primer mix. Every single cDNA molecule received a tag from a template-switch adaptor with 12 random nucleotides. TCRdb re-called the 5' RACE reads with MiXCR, one entry per CDR3 protein. Of about 1,500,000 distinct CDR3 sequences in the sample, around two fifths were seen once. Donors gave around 9.8 milliliters of peripheral blood apiece.

The chain links TRBV30 to TRBJ1-6, with D possibly matching TRBD1 (5 bases). This clonotype originated in a woman between 18 and 29 years old in good health. The sequenced sample consisted of blood. The CDR3 DNA reads TGTGCCTGGAGTGACCGGGGCGCCTACACTGATTCACCCCTCCACTTT. This encodes CAWSDRGAYTDSPLHF.